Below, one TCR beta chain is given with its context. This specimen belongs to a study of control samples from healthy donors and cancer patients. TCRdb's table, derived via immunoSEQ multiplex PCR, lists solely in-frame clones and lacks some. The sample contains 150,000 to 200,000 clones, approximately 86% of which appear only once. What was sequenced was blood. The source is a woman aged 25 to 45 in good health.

CDR3 coding DNA: TGTGCCAGTAGTACCAAGCGCTGGGACGAGCAGTACTTC. It encodes CASSTKRWDEQYF. The chain carries TRBV19 and TRBJ2-7; no firm D call. Trimming took off 4 bases at V and 5 bases at J, with 12 bases between the two ends. In germline, CDR1 is LNHDA, CDR2 SQIVND (reference sequence). The CDR3 extends over 13 amino acids.